This TCR beta chain was sequenced in a study of T cell changes during pregnancy in multiple sclerosis. Only in-frame clones appear in the TCRdb table, and some are missing; sequencing was by immunoSEQ multiplex PCR. The sample yields about 46,000 clones, about 91% seen once. Germline loops: CDR1 SGHAT, CDR2 FQNNGV. The CDR3 totals 14 residues. V lost 1 base and J lost 11, with 17 bases in between. The material sequenced was CD4+ T cells from peripheral blood mononuclear cells, taken in the second trimester of pregnancy. The source of this sequence is a female donor in good health, enrolled as a control in a pregnancy study. J is TRBJ1-1 and V is TRBV11-2, with D possibly TRBD1 on 6 matching bases. CDR3 coding DNA: TGTGCCAGCAGCTTAGGTAGTGGGACACGGTCGGCTTTCTTT. Its protein product is CASSLGSGTRSAFF.